This entry concerns a single T cell receptor (beta chain). As yet, its antigen is unknown. Other DNA sequences within the sample encode an identical CDR3. Depth targeted 1 in 200,000 to 1 in 1 million T cells, averaging approximately 9.9x coverage per clonotype. Generated by immunoSEQ multiplex PCR, the TCRdb table keeps only in-frame clones and is missing some. The sample contains some 150,000 clones, 80% of which appear only once. This entry comes from a study of cytotoxic CD8 clonotypes in ibrutinib-treated CLL. Findings and caveats of the study: Baseline-level clonality went beyond age-matched healthy donors and moved in step with circulating CD8+ T-cell counts. Public clonotypes, found uncommonly, either contracted or stayed stable on treatment.

The germline V gene has CDR1 LNHDA and CDR2 SQIVND (reference sequence). V shed 1 base and J 1 base; nucleotides not matched to a gene: 1. This CDR3 spans 14 amino acids. This material consisted of PBMCs, taken after 36 months of ibrutinib treatment. This clonotype was obtained from a human donor with chronic lymphocytic leukemia. This chain connects TRBV19 to TRBJ2-7; 7 bases agree with TRBD1. CDR3 loop: CASSIGQGSYEQYF. The CDR3 DNA follows: TGTGCCAGTAGTATAGGACAGGGTTCCTACGAGCAGTACTTC.